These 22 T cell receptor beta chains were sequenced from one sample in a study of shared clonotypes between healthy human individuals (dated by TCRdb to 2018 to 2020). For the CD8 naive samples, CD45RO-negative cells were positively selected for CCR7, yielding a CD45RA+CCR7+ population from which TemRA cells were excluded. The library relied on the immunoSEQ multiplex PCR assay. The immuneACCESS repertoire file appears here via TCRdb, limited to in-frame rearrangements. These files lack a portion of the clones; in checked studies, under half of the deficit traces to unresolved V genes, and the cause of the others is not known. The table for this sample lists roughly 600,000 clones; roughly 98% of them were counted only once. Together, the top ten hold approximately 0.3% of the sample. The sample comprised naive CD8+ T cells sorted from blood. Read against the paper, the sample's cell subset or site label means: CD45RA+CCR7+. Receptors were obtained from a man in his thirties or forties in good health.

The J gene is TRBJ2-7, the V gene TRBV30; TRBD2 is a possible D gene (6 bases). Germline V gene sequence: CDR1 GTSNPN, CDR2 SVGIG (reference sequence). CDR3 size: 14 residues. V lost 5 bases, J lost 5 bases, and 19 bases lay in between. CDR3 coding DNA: TGTGCCTGGGTGCCGGGACTCAGCTTCAACGAGCAGTACTTC. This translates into CAWVPGLSFNEQYF.

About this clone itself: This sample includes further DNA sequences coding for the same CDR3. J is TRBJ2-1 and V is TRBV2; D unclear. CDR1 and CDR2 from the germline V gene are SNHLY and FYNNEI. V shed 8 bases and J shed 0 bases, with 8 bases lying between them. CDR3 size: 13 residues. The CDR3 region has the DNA TGTGCCAGCTCCACGAGCTCCTACAATGAGCAGTTCTTC. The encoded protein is CASSTSSYNEQFF. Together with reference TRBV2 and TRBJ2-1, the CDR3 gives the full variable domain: EPEVTQTPSHQVTQMGQEVILRCVPISNHLYFYWYRQILGQKVEFLVSFYNNEISEKSEIFDDQFSVERPDGSNFTLKIRSTKLEDSAMYFCASSTSSYNEQFFGPGTRLTVL.

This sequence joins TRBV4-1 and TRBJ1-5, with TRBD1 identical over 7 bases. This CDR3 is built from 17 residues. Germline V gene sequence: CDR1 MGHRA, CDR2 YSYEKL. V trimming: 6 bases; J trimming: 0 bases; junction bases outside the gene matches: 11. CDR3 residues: CASSPLGQEISNQPQHF. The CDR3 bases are TGCGCCAGCAGTCCTTTAGGACAGGAGATTAGCAATCAGCCCCAGCATTTT.

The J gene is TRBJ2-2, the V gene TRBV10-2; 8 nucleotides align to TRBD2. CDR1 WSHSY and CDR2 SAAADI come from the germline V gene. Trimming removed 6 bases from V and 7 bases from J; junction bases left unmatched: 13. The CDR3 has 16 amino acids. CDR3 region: CASRDGRAGWIGELFF. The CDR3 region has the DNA TGCGCCAGCAGAGACGGGAGGGCCGGGTGGATCGGGGAGCTGTTTTTT.

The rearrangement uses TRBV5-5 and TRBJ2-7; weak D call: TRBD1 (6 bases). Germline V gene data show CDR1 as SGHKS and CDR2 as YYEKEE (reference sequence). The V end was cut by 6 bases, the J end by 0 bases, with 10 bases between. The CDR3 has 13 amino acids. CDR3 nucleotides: TGTGCCAGCAATTCGGACAGCTCCTACGAGCAGTACTTC. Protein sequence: CASNSDSSYEQYF.

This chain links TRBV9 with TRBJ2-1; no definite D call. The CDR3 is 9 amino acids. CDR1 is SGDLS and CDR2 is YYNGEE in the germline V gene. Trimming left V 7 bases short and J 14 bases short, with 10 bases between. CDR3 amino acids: CASGLPKFF. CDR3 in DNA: TGTGCCAGCGGGCTCCCGAAGTTCTTC.

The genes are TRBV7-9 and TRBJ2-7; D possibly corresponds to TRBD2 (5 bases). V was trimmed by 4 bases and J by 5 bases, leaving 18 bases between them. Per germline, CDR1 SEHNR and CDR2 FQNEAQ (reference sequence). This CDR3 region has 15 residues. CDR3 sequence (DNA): TGTGCCAGCAGCTCAGGAGGTATCACGGCCCACGAGCAGTACTTC. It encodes CASSSGGITAHEQYF.

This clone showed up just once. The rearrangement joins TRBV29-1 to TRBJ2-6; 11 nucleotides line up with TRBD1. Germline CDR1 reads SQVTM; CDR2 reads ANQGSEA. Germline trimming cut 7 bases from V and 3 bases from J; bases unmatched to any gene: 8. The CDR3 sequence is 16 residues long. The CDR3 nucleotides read TGCAGCGCCGGGGACAGGGGGTTGAGTGGGGCCAACGTCCTGACTTTC. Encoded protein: CSAGDRGLSGANVLTF.

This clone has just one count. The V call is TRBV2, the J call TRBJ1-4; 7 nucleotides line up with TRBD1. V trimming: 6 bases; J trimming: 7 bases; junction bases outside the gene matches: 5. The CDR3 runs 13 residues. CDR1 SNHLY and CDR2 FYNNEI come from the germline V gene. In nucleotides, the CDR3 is TGTGCCAGCAGACCCAGGGGGAGTGAAAAACTGTTTTTT. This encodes CASRPRGSEKLFF. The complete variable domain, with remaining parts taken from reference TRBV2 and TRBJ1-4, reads EPEVTQTPSHQVTQMGQEVILRCVPISNHLYFYWYRQILGQKVEFLVSFYNNEISEKSEIFDDQFSVERPDGSNFTLKIRSTKLEDSAMYFCASRPRGSEKLFFGSGTQLSVL.

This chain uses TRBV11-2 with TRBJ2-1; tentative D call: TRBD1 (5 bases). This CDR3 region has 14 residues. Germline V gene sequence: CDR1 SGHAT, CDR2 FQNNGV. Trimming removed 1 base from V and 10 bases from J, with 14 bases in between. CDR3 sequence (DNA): TGTGCCAGCAGCTTAGTGCCTTATACAGGCGAGCAGTTCTTC. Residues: CASSLVPYTGEQFF. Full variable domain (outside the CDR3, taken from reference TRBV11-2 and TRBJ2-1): EAGVAQSPRYKIIEKRQSVAFWCNPISGHATLYWYQQILGQGPKLLIQFQNNGVVDDSQLPKDRFSAERLKGVDSTLKIQPAKLEDSAVYLCASSLVPYTGEQFFGPGTRLTVL.

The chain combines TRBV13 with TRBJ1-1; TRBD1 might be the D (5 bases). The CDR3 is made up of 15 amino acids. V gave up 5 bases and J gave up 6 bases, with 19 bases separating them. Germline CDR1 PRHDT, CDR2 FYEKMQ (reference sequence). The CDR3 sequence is CASSLWGNGDPEAFF. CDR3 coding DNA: TGTGCCAGCAGCCTATGGGGGAATGGGGACCCTGAAGCTTTCTTT.

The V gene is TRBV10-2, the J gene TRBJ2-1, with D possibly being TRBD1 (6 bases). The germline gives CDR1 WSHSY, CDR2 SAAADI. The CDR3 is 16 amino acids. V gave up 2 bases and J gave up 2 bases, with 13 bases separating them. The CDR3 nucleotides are TGCGCCAGCAGTGAGGTGGGGGACACGGCCTACAATGAGCAGTTCTTC. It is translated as CASSEVGDTAYNEQFF.

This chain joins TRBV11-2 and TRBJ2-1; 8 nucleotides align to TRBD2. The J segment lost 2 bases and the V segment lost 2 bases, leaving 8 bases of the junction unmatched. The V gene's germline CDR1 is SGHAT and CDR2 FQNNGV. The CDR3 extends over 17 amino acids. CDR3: CASSLIQGTRPYNEQFF. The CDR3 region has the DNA TGTGCCAGCAGCTTAATTCAAGGGACTAGACCCTACAATGAGCAGTTCTTC.

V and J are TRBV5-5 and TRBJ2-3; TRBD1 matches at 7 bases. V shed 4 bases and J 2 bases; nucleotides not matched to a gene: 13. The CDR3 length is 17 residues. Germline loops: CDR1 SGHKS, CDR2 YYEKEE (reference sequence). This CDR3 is CASSPPATGAVTDTQYF. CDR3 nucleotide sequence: TGTGCCAGCAGCCCTCCCGCCACAGGGGCCGTCACAGATACGCAGTATTTT.

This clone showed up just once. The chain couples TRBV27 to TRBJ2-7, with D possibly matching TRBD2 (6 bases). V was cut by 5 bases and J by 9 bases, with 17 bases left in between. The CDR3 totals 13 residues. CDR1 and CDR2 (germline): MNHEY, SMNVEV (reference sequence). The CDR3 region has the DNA TGTGCCAGCAGTGGATCGGGACTCGCCGGGCAGTACTTC. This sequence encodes CASSGSGLAGQYF.

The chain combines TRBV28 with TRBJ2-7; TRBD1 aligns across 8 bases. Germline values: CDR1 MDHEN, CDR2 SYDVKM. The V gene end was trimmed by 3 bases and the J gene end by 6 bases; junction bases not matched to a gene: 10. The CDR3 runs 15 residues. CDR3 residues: CASSFRGLRQAEQYF. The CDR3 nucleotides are TGTGCCAGCAGTTTCAGGGGGCTTCGACAGGCCGAGCAGTACTTC.

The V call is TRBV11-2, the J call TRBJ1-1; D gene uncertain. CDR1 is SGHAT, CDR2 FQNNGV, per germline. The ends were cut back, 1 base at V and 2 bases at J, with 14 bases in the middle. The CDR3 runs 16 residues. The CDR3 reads CASSLGLRAVNTEAFF. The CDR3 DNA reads TGTGCCAGCAGCTTAGGACTTAGGGCCGTCAACACTGAAGCTTTCTTT. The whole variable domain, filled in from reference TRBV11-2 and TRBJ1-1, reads EAGVAQSPRYKIIEKRQSVAFWCNPISGHATLYWYQQILGQGPKLLIQFQNNGVVDDSQLPKDRFSAERLKGVDSTLKIQPAKLEDSAVYLCASSLGLRAVNTEAFFGQGTRLTVV.

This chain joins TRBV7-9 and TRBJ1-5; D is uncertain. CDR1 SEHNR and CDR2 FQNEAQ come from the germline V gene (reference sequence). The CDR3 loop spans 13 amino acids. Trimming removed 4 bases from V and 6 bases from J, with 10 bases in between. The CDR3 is CASSSGLVQPQHF. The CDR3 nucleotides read TGTGCCAGCAGCTCCGGTTTAGTTCAGCCCCAGCATTTT.

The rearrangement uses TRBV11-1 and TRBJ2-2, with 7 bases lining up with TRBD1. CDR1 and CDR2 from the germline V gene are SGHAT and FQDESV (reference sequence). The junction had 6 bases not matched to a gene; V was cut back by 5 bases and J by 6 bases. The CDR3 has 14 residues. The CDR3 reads CASSLEQGAGELFF. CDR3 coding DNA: TGTGCCAGCAGCCTGGAGCAGGGGGCCGGGGAGCTGTTTTTT. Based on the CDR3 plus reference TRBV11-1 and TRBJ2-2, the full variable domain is EAEVAQSPRYKITEKSQAVAFWCDPISGHATLYWYRQILGQGPELLVQFQDESVVDDSQLPKDRFSAERLKGVDSTLKIQPAELGDSAMYLCASSLEQGAGELFFGEGSRLTVL.

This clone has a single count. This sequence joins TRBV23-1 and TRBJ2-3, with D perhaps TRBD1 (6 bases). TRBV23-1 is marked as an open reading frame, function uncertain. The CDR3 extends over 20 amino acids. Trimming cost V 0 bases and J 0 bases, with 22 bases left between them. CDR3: CASSQSKPPDGQLSTDTQYF. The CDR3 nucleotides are TGCGCCAGCAGTCAATCGAAGCCCCCGGACGGACAGTTGAGCACAGATACGCAGTATTTT.

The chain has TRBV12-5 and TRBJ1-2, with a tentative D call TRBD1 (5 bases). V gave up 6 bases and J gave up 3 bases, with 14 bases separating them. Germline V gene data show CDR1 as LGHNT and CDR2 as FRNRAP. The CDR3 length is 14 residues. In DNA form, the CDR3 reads TGTGCTAGTGGACCGGGACCTCGGGACTATGGCTACACCTTC. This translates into CASGPGPRDYGYTF. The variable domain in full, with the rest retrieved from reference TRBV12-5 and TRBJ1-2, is DARVTQTPRHKVTEMGQEVTMRCQPILGHNTVFWYRQTMMQGLELLAYFRNRAPLDDSGMPKDRFSAEMPDATLATLKIQPSEPRDSAVYFCASGPGPRDYGYTFGSGTRLTVV.

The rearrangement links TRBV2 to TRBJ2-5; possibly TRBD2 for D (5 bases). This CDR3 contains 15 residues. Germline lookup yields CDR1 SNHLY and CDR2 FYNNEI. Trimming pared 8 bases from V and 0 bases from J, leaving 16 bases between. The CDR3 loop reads CASPYGVGDQETQYF. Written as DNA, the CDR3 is TGTGCCAGCCCTTACGGGGTTGGGGACCAAGAGACCCAGTACTTC.